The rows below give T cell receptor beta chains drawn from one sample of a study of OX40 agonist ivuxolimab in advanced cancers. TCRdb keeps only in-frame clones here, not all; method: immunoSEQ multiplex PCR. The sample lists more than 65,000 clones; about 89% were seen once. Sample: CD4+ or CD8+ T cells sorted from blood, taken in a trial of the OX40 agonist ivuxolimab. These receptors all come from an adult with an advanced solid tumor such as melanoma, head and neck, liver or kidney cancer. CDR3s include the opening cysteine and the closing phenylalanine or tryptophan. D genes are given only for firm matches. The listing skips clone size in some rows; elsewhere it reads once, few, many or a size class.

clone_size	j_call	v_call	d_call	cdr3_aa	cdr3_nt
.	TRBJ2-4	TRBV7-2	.	CASSLARDLPPADF	TGTGCCAGCAGCTTAGCCCGGGACTTACCACCGGCGGACTTC
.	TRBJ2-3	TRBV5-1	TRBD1	CASRRDRGTDTQYF	TGCGCCAGCAGAAGGGACAGGGGCACAGATACGCAGTATTTT
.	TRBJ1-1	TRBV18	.	CASSPTTGNTEAFF	TGTGCCAGCTCACCTACCACAGGGAACACTGAAGCTTTCTTT
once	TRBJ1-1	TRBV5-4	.	CASSFGRGSGMHTEAFF	TGTGCCAGCAGCTTTGGTCGAGGGTCGGGCATGCACACTGAAGCTTTCTTT
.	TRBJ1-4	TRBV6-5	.	CASSQDPRGEKLFF	TGTGCCAGCAGTCAGGATCCCCGGGGTGAAAAACTGTTTTTT
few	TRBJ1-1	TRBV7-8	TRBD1	CASSYRGTEAFF	TGTGCCAGCAGCTACAGGGGCACTGAAGCTTTCTTT
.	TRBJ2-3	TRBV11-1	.	CASSTTTDTQYF	TGTGCCAGCAGTACAACGACAGATACGCAGTATTTT
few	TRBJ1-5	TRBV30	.	CAWSGGAGNQPQHF	TGTGCCTGGAGTGGGGGGGCGGGGAATCAGCCCCAGCATTTT
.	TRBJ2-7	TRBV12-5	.	CASGTAGRPYEQYF	TGTGCTAGCGGGACAGCGGGAAGACCCTACGAGCAGTACTTC
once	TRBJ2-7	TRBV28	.	CASSLGRSGSYEQYF	TGTGCCAGCAGTTTGGGGCGGTCGGGGTCGTACGAGCAGTACTTC
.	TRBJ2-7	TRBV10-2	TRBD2	CASKGGGEQYF	TGCGCCAGCAAGGGCGGGGGCGAGCAGTACTTC
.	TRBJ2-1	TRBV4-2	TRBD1	CASSPGTGEYNEQFF	TGTGCCAGCAGCCCAGGGACAGGAGAATACAATGAGCAGTTCTTC
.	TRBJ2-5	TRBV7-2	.	CASSLFQGAVQETQYF	TGTGCCAGCAGCTTATTTCAGGGAGCGGTCCAAGAGACCCAGTACTTC
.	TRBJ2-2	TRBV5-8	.	CASSLVYPTGELFF	TGTGCCAGCAGCTTGGTTTACCCCACCGGGGAGCTGTTTTTT
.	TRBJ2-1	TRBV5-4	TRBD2	CASSLKLAGGVDEQFF	TGTGCCAGCAGCTTGAAACTAGCGGGAGGGGTCGATGAGCAGTTCTTC
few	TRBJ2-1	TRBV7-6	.	CASSSGGSGEQFF	TGTGCCAGCAGCTCCGGCGGGTCGGGTGAGCAGTTCTTC
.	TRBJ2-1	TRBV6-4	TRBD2	CASSDGSTSGGYNEQFF	TGTGCCAGCAGTGACGGGTCCACTAGCGGGGGATACAATGAGCAGTTCTTC
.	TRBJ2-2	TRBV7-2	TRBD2	CASSLEGSGRANTGELFF	TGTGCCAGCAGCTTAGAGGGTAGCGGGAGGGCGAACACCGGGGAGCTGTTTTTT
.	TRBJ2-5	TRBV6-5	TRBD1	CASRRPGQGTETQYF	TGTGCCAGCAGGCGCCCGGGACAGGGGACGGAGACCCAGTACTTC
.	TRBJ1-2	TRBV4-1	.	CASSQDDLGRVYGYTF	TGCGCCAGCAGCCAAGATGACCTGGGGAGGGTGTATGGCTACACCTTC
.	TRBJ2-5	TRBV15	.	CATSRDLVAGETQYF	TGTGCCACCAGCAGAGATTTGGTTGCGGGAGAGACCCAGTACTTC
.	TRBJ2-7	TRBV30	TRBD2	CALSGRFYEQYF	TGTGCCCTAAGCGGGAGGTTCTACGAGCAGTACTTC
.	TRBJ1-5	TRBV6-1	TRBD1	CASSESGTVSIQPQHF	TGTGCCAGCAGTGAAAGCGGGACAGTTAGTATTCAGCCCCAGCATTTT
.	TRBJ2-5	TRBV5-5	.	CASTLYRNPQETQYF	TGTGCCAGCACCTTATACAGGAACCCTCAAGAGACCCAGTACTTC
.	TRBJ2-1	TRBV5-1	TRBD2	CASSYPGLAGYNEQFF	TGCGCCAGCAGTTATCCGGGACTAGCGGGTTACAATGAGCAGTTCTTC
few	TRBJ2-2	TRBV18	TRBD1	CASSPSRQGKLFF	TGTGCCAGCTCACCTTCCAGACAGGGGAAGCTGTTTTTT
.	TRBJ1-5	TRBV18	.	CASSKTTGPQHF	TGTGCCAGCTCAAAAACGACCGGGCCCCAGCATTTT
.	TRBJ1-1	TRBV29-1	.	CSVVDNTEAFF	TGCAGCGTTGTAGACAACACTGAAGCTTTCTTT
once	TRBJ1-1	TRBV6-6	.	CASSYGENTEAFF	TGTGCCAGCAGTTACGGGGAGAACACTGAAGCTTTCTTT
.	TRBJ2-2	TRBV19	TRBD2	CASKVLTGLAGGHGELFF	TGTGCCAGTAAAGTACTGACCGGACTAGCGGGAGGTCACGGGGAGCTGTTTTTT
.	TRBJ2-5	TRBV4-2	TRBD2	CASSRHLAGSQETQYF	TGTGCCAGCAGCCGGCACCTAGCGGGAAGTCAAGAGACCCAGTACTTC
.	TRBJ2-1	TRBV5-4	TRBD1	CASSSGQVGWEQFF	TGTGCCAGCAGCAGCGGACAGGTCGGCTGGGAGCAGTTCTTC
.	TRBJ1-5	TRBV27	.	CASRQGAQPQHF	TGTGCCAGCAGACAGGGAGCCCAGCCCCAGCATTTT
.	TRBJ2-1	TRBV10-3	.	CAIRQGSYNEQFF	TGTGCCATCAGGCAAGGGTCCTACAATGAGCAGTTCTTC
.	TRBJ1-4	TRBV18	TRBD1	CASSITGAATNEKLFF	TGCGCCAGCTCAATCACAGGGGCCGCAACTAATGAAAAACTGTTTTTT
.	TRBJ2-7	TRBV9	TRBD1	CASRKGTESSYEQYF	TGTGCCAGCAGGAAGGGGACAGAGAGCTCCTACGAGCAGTACTTC
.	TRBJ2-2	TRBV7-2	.	CASSLRLSGQTGELFF	TGTGCCAGCAGCTTAAGGTTGTCAGGGCAGACCGGGGAGCTGTTTTTT
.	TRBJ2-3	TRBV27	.	CASSFTGSTDTQYF	TGTGCCAGCAGTTTCACGGGATCCACAGATACGCAGTATTTT
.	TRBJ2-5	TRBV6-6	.	CASSRGKETQYF	TGTGCCAGCAGTCGAGGGAAAGAGACCCAGTACTTC
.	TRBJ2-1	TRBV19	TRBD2	CASRTLAGGEREQFF	TGTGCCAGTAGGACACTAGCGGGAGGGGAACGGGAGCAGTTCTTC
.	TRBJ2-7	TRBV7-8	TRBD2	CASSLGAGGSYEQYF	TGTGCCAGCAGCTTAGGCGCGGGGGGATCCTACGAGCAGTACTTC
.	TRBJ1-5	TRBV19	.	CASSTYSSRNNQPQHF	TGTGCCAGTAGTACATACAGCTCGAGGAACAATCAGCCCCAGCATTTT
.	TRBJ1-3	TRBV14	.	CASSQNQRDTIYF	TGTGCCAGCAGCCAAAACCAGAGGGACACCATATATTTT
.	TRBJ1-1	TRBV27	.	CASSATGTNEAFF	TGTGCCAGCAGCGCTACCGGGACAAATGAAGCTTTCTTT
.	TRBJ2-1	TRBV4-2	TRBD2	CASSQDGEGLAGRGNEQFF	TGTGCCAGCAGCCAAGATGGGGAAGGACTAGCGGGAAGGGGCAATGAGCAGTTCTTC
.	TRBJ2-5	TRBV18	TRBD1	CASSPRDRGQETQYF	TGTGCCAGCTCACCCCGGGACAGGGGGCAAGAGACCCAGTACTTC
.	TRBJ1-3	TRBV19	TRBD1	CASRRTGVMSSGNTIYF	TGTGCCAGTAGACGGACAGGGGTCATGAGCTCTGGAAACACCATATATTTT
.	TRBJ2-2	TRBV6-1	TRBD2	CASSELRGSGELFF	TGTGCCAGCAGTGAATTGCGGGGGTCCGGGGAGCTGTTTTTT
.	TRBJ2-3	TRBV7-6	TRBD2	CASSLAGLVVGDTQYF	TGTGCCAGCAGCTTAGCGGGACTAGTGGTGGGGGATACGCAGTATTTT